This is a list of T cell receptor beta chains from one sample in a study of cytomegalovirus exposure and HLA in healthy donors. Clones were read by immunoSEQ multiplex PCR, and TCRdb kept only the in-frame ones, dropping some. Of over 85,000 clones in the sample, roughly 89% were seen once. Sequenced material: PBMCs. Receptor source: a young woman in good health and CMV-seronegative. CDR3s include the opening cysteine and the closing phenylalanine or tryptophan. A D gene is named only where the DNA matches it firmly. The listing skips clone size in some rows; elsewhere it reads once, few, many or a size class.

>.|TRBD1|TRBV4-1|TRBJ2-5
CASSQDWTGEQKTQYF
TGCGCCAGCAGCCAAGATTGGACAGGGGAACAGAAGACCCAGTACTTC
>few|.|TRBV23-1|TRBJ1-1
CASSQGGVPNNEAFF
TGCGCCAGCAGTCAAGGAGGGGTTCCAAATAATGAAGCTTTCTTT
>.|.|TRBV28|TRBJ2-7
CASSVSSRDNYEQYF
TGTGCCAGCAGTGTTTCATCCCGGGACAATTACGAGCAGTACTTC
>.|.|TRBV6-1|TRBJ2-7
CASTPRAASSYEQYF
TGTGCCAGCACCCCTCGAGCGGCGAGCTCCTACGAGCAGTACTTC
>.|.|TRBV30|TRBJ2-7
CAWDPRPTEQYF
TGTGCCTGGGATCCTCGTCCTACCGAGCAGTACTTC
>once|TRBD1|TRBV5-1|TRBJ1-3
CASSSTGAGNTIYF
TGCGCCAGCAGCAGTACAGGGGCTGGAAACACCATATATTTT
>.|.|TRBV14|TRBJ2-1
CASSQDRSSSYNEQFF
TGTGCCAGCAGCCAAGATCGGTCGAGCTCCTACAATGAGCAGTTCTTC
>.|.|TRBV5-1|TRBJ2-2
CASSTPVGGLGGELFF
TGCGCCAGCAGCACCCCCGTCGGGGGGCTCGGCGGGGAGCTGTTTTTT
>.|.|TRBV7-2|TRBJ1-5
CASSGAGGIQPQHF
TGTGCCAGCAGTGGGGCCGGGGGAATTCAGCCCCAGCATTTT
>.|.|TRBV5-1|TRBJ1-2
CASSQGGGDVFGYTF
TGCGCCAGCAGCCAAGGAGGGGGGGATGTTTTTGGCTACACCTTC
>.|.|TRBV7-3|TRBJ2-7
CASSNPGSYEQYF
TGTGCCAGCAGCAACCCAGGCTCCTACGAGCAGTACTTC
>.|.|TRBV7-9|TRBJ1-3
CASSPRPGSGNTIYF
TGTGCCAGCAGCCCCCGGCCAGGCTCTGGAAACACCATATATTTT
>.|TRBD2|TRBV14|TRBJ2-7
CASSQLSSGAIYEQYF
TGTGCCAGCAGCCAACTGTCTAGCGGGGCTATCTACGAGCAGTACTTC
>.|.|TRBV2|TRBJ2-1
CASGERVEQFF
TGTGCCAGCGGAGAGCGGGTTGAGCAGTTCTTC
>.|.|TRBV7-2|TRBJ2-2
CASSFEQAYTGELFF
TGTGCCAGCAGCTTCGAACAGGCTTATACCGGGGAGCTGTTTTTT
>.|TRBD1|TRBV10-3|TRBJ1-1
CAIREGTVNTEAFF
TGTGCCATCAGGGAAGGGACAGTAAACACTGAAGCTTTCTTT
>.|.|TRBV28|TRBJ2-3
CASSLSATDTQYF
TGTGCCAGCAGTTTAAGCGCCACAGATACGCAGTATTTT
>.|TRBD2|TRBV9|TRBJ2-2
CASSVGTSRNTGELFF
TGTGCCAGCAGCGTAGGGACTAGCAGGAACACCGGGGAGCTGTTTTTT
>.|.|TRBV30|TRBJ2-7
CAWSFTQRDEQYF
TGTGCCTGGAGTTTTACCCAGCGGGACGAGCAGTACTTC
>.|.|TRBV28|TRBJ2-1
CASSNSRGASSYNEQFF
TGTGCCAGCTCAAACTCTCGCGGCGCGAGCTCCTACAATGAGCAGTTCTTC
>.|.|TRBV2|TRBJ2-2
CASTERGRDGELFF
TGTGCCAGCACCGAGCGAGGGCGGGACGGGGAGCTGTTTTTT